What follows describes a single T cell receptor (beta chain). The CDR3 runs to 14 residues. Germline assignment: CDR1 ENHRY and CDR2 SYGVKD. V lost 8 bases and J lost 0, with 13 bases in between. This entry is derived from a study of T cells after yellow fever vaccination. TCR cDNA, made by 5'RACE template switching, carried an added universal primer site and UMIs. MiXCR, run by TCRdb on the 5' RACE reads, gives a single entry per CDR3 protein. The sample carries about 340,000 distinct CDR3 sequences, approximately 13% recorded once. Sequencing was performed on CD4+ T cells sorted from PBMCs, taken 15 days after the yellow fever booster vaccination. The receptor comes from a man between 18 and 35 years old who received the YFV17D yellow fever vaccine. This chain uses TRBV10-3 with TRBJ1-1; D ambiguous. CDR3 nucleotides: TGTGCCATCTCGACGGACGTTATGAACACTGAAGCTTTCTTT. Translation gives CAISTDVMNTEAFF.